The 6 T cell receptor beta chains below come from one sample, sequenced in a study of glioma-infiltrating T cells after dendritic cell vaccination. Assay: immunoSEQ multiplex PCR; the TCRdb copy retains only in-frame clones and omits some. The sample holds about 38,000 clones, approximately 84% seen once. Sample: blood, taken before dendritic cell vaccination. These receptors all stem from a human donor with glioblastoma.

This chain joins TRBV5-4 and TRBJ2-1; TRBD1 matches 7 bases. Germline V gene lookup returns CDR1 SGHNT and CDR2 YYREEE (reference sequence). Trimming removed 3 bases from V and 3 bases from J; junction bases left unmatched: 9. The CDR3 totals 16 residues. The CDR3 reads CASSSRTGDNYNEQFF. DNA of the CDR3: TGTGCCAGCAGCTCGCGGACAGGCGACAACTACAATGAGCAGTTCTTC. The full variable domain, in which reference TRBV5-4 and TRBJ2-1 provide the parts outside the CDR3, is ETGVTQSPTHLIKTRGQQVTLRCSSQSGHNTVSWYQQALGQGPQFIFQYYREEENGRGNFPPRFSGLQFPNYSSELNVNALELDDSALYLCASSSRTGDNYNEQFFGPGTRLTVL.

The chain employs TRBV11-3 and TRBJ2-5; 10 nucleotides align to TRBD2. Germline loops: CDR1 SGHNT, CDR2 YENEEA. This CDR3 is 16 amino acids long. V lost 3 bases, J lost 1 base, and 5 bases stayed unmatched. DNA for the CDR3: TGTGCCAGCAGCTTCCCCGTAGCGGGGGGCCAAGAGACCCAGTACTTC. This codes for CASSFPVAGGQETQYF.

As regards this clone: One junction end disagrees with the germline gene, perhaps due to a read error. The chain has TRBV20-1 and TRBJ1-6; D remains unclear. CDR3 length equals 11 residues. Germline CDR1 DFQATT, CDR2 SNEGSKA (reference sequence). CDR3 DNA sequence: TGCAGTGCTAGAGATAATTCCCCCCTCCACTTT. The encoded protein is CSARDNSPLHF.

The gene calls are TRBV20-1 and TRBJ1-1; no clear D. CDR1 DFQATT and CDR2 SNEGSKA come from the germline V gene (reference sequence). The CDR3 runs 10 residues. V was pared by 6 bases and J by 8 bases, with 10 bases between. The CDR3 loop is CSARPTEAFF. DNA for the CDR3: TGCAGTGCCAGACCAACAGAAGCTTTCTTT.

Only a few counts were recorded for this clone. The V gene is TRBV5-1, the J gene TRBJ2-7, with D perhaps matching TRBD2 (7 bases). The germline CDR1 and CDR2 sequences are SGHRS and YFSETQ. V was clipped by 0 bases and J by 0 bases, with 19 bases between them. This CDR3 is 18 amino acids long. In DNA form, the CDR3 reads TGCGCCAGCAGCTTGGCCTCCGGTAGGGGGGGGGCCTCCTACGAGCAGTACTTC. As protein: CASSLASGRGGASYEQYF.

The J gene is TRBJ2-3, the V gene TRBV4-2, with no clear D. V dropped 2 bases and J dropped 0 bases, with 9 bases sitting between them. The CDR3 totals 15 residues. The germline gives CDR1 LGHNA, CDR2 YNFKEQ. CDR3 amino acids: CASSQFQASTDTQYF. The CDR3, as DNA: TGTGCCAGCAGCCAATTCCAGGCTAGCACAGATACGCAGTATTTT.